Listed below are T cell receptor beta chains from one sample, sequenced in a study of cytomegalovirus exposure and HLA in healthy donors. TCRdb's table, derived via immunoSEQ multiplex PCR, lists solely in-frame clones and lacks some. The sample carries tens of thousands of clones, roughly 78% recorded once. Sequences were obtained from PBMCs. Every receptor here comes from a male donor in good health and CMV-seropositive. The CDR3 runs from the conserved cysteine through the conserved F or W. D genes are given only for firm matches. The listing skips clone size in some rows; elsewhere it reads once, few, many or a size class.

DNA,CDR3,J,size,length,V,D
TGTGCCACCAGCAACAGGGTTGTGGAGCCCCAGCATTTT,CATSNRVVEPQHF,TRBJ1-5,-,13,TRBV15,-
TGTGCCAGCAGCGTAGGAGGAGGGGCGAGTTGGGGCTACACCTTC,CASSVGGGASWGYTF,TRBJ1-2,-,15,TRBV9,-
TGTGCCAGCAGTCCTATGGGGCAGAAAGTAGCCAAAAACATTCAGTACTTC,CASSPMGQKVAKNIQYF,TRBJ2-4,-,17,TRBV28,-
TGTGCCAGCAGCTTCCAGCGGGGGGGCCTCGGCGGGGAGCTGTTTTTT,CASSFQRGGLGGELFF,TRBJ2-2,-,16,TRBV11-3,TRBD2
TGTGCCAGCACAAACAGGGGTCCCTCCTACGAGCAGTACTTC,CASTNRGPSYEQYF,TRBJ2-7,-,14,TRBV6-6,TRBD1
TGTGCCAGCAGCCAGGATAGACAGGGTGCTGGCTACACCTTC,CASSQDRQGAGYTF,TRBJ1-2,-,14,TRBV5-4,TRBD1
TGTGCCAGCAGAAGGGGACAGGGCGGCAATCAGCCCCAGCATTTT,CASRRGQGGNQPQHF,TRBJ1-5,-,15,TRBV28,TRBD1
TGTGCCAGCAGTGCACGGGGGGGCTCTGCCAAAAACATTCAGTACTTC,CASSARGGSAKNIQYF,TRBJ2-4,few,16,TRBV6-1,TRBD2
TGTGCCAGTAGTATCGGTCGGGGATACTCCTACGAGCAGTACTTC,CASSIGRGYSYEQYF,TRBJ2-7,-,15,TRBV19,-
TGTGCCAGCAAGGGGACTAGCGGGAGGATTTACACAGATACGCAGTATTTT,CASKGTSGRIYTDTQYF,TRBJ2-3,-,17,TRBV28,TRBD2
TGTGCCAGCGGAAGTGACTCCCTCGGGACAGACAATCAGCCCCAGCATTTT,CASGSDSLGTDNQPQHF,TRBJ1-5,-,17,TRBV2,TRBD1
TGTGCCAGCAGCGACACAGACAGGGTTGGCACTGAAGCTTTCTTT,CASSDTDRVGTEAFF,TRBJ1-1,-,15,TRBV7-9,TRBD1
TGTGCCAGCATAGAGACATCGAACACTGAAGCTTTCTTT,CASIETSNTEAFF,TRBJ1-1,few,13,TRBV2,-
TGTGCCAGCAGCTCGACAGGGCCGGGTGAGCAGTACTTC,CASSSTGPGEQYF,TRBJ2-7,-,13,TRBV7-9,TRBD1
TGCGCCAGCAGCTTGCTGGGACTAGCGGGGGCTATTACAAATGAGCAGTTCTTC,CASSLLGLAGAITNEQFF,TRBJ2-1,-,18,TRBV5-1,TRBD2
TGTGCCAGCTCCCCAGTGGCTCGGAACACTGAAGCTTTCTTT,CASSPVARNTEAFF,TRBJ1-1,-,14,TRBV18,-
TGCGCCACCACATCGGCTAGCTCCTACGAGCAGTACTTC,CATTSASSYEQYF,TRBJ2-7,-,13,TRBV10-2,-
TGCAGCGTTGCGGGACAGGGGCCTTTCGACTATGGCTACACCTTC,CSVAGQGPFDYGYTF,TRBJ1-2,-,15,TRBV29-1,TRBD1
TGTGCCATCAGTTTCGACAGTGGGGATCCCTACGAGCAGTACTTC,CAISFDSGDPYEQYF,TRBJ2-7,few,15,TRBV10-3,-
TGCGCCAGCAGTGACCTGTTACAGAGGAACACTGAAGCTTTCTTT,CASSDLLQRNTEAFF,TRBJ1-1,-,15,TRBV10-1,-
TGTGCCAGTACGGACCCCAGGGGTGGTAATTCACCCCTCCACTTT,CASTDPRGGNSPLHF,TRBJ1-6,once,15,TRBV19,-
TGTGCCAGCCGAAATTCGAACAGGGGAGATGGCTACACCTTC,CASRNSNRGDGYTF,TRBJ1-2,few,14,TRBV6-4,TRBD1
TGTGCCAGCAGTGTTCGTACAGGGACAGAGACCCAGTACTTC,CASSVRTGTETQYF,TRBJ2-5,-,14,TRBV2,-
TGTGCCAGCAGTCAAACAGGGGCGCGTTGGACTGAAGCTTTCTTT,CASSQTGARWTEAFF,TRBJ1-1,-,15,TRBV28,TRBD1
TGTGCCAGCAGCTCCCCTACAGGGCTCAACACTGAAGCTTTCTTT,CASSSPTGLNTEAFF,TRBJ1-1,-,15,TRBV11-2,-
TGTGCCAGCTCACCCACCCTTGGACAGGACCTGGGCTACACCTTC,CASSPTLGQDLGYTF,TRBJ1-2,-,15,TRBV18,TRBD1
TGTGCCAGCTCACCTCCGGGACAGGGGTCCCTCCACTTT,CASSPPGQGSLHF,TRBJ1-6,-,13,TRBV18,TRBD1
TGTGCCAGCTCACCCCGGGGACAGGGGAACAATGAGCAGTTCTTC,CASSPRGQGNNEQFF,TRBJ2-1,-,15,TRBV18,TRBD1
TGTGCCAGCAGCGTAAGCAATCAGCCCCAGCATTTT,CASSVSNQPQHF,TRBJ1-5,-,12,TRBV7-9,-
TGCGCCAGCAGCGCGGACACCTCCAATGAAAAACTGTTTTTT,CASSADTSNEKLFF,TRBJ1-4,few,14,TRBV5-1,-
TGTGCCCGCGCAACAGGTTACGAGCAGTACTTC,CARATGYEQYF,TRBJ2-7,-,11,TRBV30,-
TGCGCCAGCAGCCAGGGGGGTGTCGATGAAAAACTGTTTTTT,CASSQGGVDEKLFF,TRBJ1-4,-,14,TRBV5-1,TRBD1
TGTGCCAGCATCCTTAGGAGGCTGCAGTACTTC,CASILRRLQYF,TRBJ2-5,-,11,TRBV6-4,-
TGTGCCACCAGCAGAGTTTTAGAGAATGAGCAGTTCTTC,CATSRVLENEQFF,TRBJ2-1,-,13,TRBV15,-
TGTGCCTCTCGGGGAGGGAATTACGAGCAGTACTTC,CASRGGNYEQYF,TRBJ2-7,-,12,TRBV30,TRBD2
TGTGCCAGCAAAGTCCAGACTAGCGGGTCCTCCTACGAGCAGTACTTC,CASKVQTSGSSYEQYF,TRBJ2-7,-,16,TRBV27,TRBD2
TGTGCCAGCAGTCCATCAGGAGGTGATCAAAATTCACCCCTCCACTTT,CASSPSGGDQNSPLHF,TRBJ1-6,once,16,TRBV28,-
TGTGCCAGTAGTCCCCAAGGACAGGGCTACGAGCAGTACTTC,CASSPQGQGYEQYF,TRBJ2-7,-,14,TRBV19,TRBD1
TGTGCCAGCAGCGAACCGCCAGGGGGTTCTGGTAATTCACCCCTCCACTTT,CASSEPPGGSGNSPLHF,TRBJ1-6,few,17,TRBV6-1,TRBD1
TGCGCCAGCAGCTTAAACTCAGGGGGTCAGCCCCAGCATTTT,CASSLNSGGQPQHF,TRBJ1-5,-,14,TRBV5-1,TRBD1
TGTGCCAGCAGTGAGTCCGGGACAGGGGGCACTGAAGCTTTCTTT,CASSESGTGGTEAFF,TRBJ1-1,-,15,TRBV25-1,TRBD1
TGCGCCAGCAGCTTGGTCGGAGGCAGGGGGTATGCTAACTATGGCTACACCTTC,CASSLVGGRGYANYGYTF,TRBJ1-2,-,18,TRBV5-1,TRBD1
TGTGCCTGGAGTCTTCGGACAGGGGGCAATGAAAAACTGTTTTTT,CAWSLRTGGNEKLFF,TRBJ1-4,-,15,TRBV30,TRBD1
TGTGCCAGCAGCCCCTACAGGGAGTACTATGGCTACACCTTC,CASSPYREYYGYTF,TRBJ1-2,-,14,TRBV13,-
TGTGCCAGCAGCTTATCCTTTCGGGACTACAATGAGCAGTTCTTC,CASSLSFRDYNEQFF,TRBJ2-1,-,15,TRBV7-2,-
TGTGCCAGCAGTGAAGCGGCCCAGGGATTTGGAATCCAAGAGACCCAGTACTTC,CASSEAAQGFGIQETQYF,TRBJ2-5,-,18,TRBV6-1,-
TGTGCCAGTTCAACTAGCGGGAGCGCCTACAATGAGCAGTTCTTC,CASSTSGSAYNEQFF,TRBJ2-1,-,15,TRBV27,TRBD2
TGCAGCGTTGTGCCTTGGAGCGGGGAGCTGTTTTTT,CSVVPWSGELFF,TRBJ2-2,-,12,TRBV29-1,-
TGTGCCAGCAGTGAGGAGGGGCCCTACGAGCAGTACTTC,CASSEEGPYEQYF,TRBJ2-7,few,13,TRBV6-1,-
TGTGCCAGCAGCTTGGCCGGGTCCCAACGGCGCACCTTC,CASSLAGSQRRTF,TRBJ1-2,-,13,TRBV5-6,-